Listed below are T cell receptor beta chains from one sample, sequenced in a study of blood T cell repertoires in COVID-19. Profiling relied on immunoSEQ multiplex PCR, and the TCRdb table lists in-frame clones only, not all of them. The sample consists of under 550,000 clones, 80% to 90% of them appearing once. The sequenced sample was peripheral blood. The origin of the receptors is a young man with COVID-19, enrolled during active disease. Both conserved end residues are trimmed from each CDR3.

11	TRBV3-1/TRBV3-2	TRBJ1-5	ASSQRGGQPQH
13	TRBV27	TRBJ2-1	ASSLALAGRGEQF
13	TRBV2	TRBJ2-5	ASSEAAGGRWGQY
12	TRBV6-6	TRBJ2-3	ASSYLEGTDTQY
12	TRBV7-9	TRBJ1-6	ATQTGLQDSPLH
15	TRBV4-1	TRBJ2-3	ASSQEGTGFSTDTQY
15	TRBV5-1	TRBJ2-5	ASSLALAGGRGETQY
12	TRBV30	TRBJ2-5	AWSWRTYQETQY
12	TRBV5-4	TRBJ1-5	ASSLRGAGQPQH
10	TRBV24-1	TRBJ2-1	ATSDGDNEQF
13	TRBV7-9	TRBJ2-6	ASSLVGAGANVLT
14	TRBV19	TRBJ1-4	ASMLLTGRTNEKLF
11	TRBV12-3/TRBV12-4	TRBJ2-2	ASRTGVTGELF
12	TRBV5-1	TRBJ2-1	ASGGEVPYNEQF
13	TRBV14	TRBJ1-5	ASSPGQGVNQPQH
13	TRBV6-5	TRBJ2-1	ASSPVGGPVHEQF
14	TRBV7-8	TRBJ1-6	ASTVQGANYNSPLH